Below are 29 T cell receptor beta chains sequenced from a single sample in a study of shared T cell receptors in the human thymus. The data were produced by immunoSEQ multiplex PCR, yet TCRdb's version contains in-frame clones alone and is incomplete. The repertoire includes about 660,000 clones, 85% to 90% of them detected once, and roughly 0.0097% sits in the top ten. These data also featured in a second study, about human thymus T cells.

Sample: thymocytes. Receptors originate from a boy in the first two years of life with a congenital heart defect.

This sequence joins TRBV28 and TRBJ1-2; TRBD1 agrees at 7 bases. With V trimmed by 8 bases and J by 4 bases, 16 bases remained unmatched. CDR3 length: 16 residues. CDR1 is MDHEN and CDR2 is SYDVKM in the germline V gene. For the CDR3, the DNA is TGTGCCAGCCGTACCCGTCGCACGACAGGGAGCTATGGCTACACCTTC. Its protein product is CASRTRRTTGSYGYTF.

The rearrangement links TRBV6-1 to TRBJ2-2; 8 nucleotides agree with TRBD1. The CDR3 runs to 17 residues. Trimming took 2 bases from V and 0 from J; bases not matched to a gene: 5. Germline CDR1 reads MNHNS; CDR2 reads SASEGT. The CDR3 here is CASSELLGQANTGELFF. The CDR3 nucleotides are TGTGCCAGCAGTGAACTGTTGGGACAGGCGAACACCGGGGAGCTGTTTTTT.

This rearrangement joins TRBV6-1 to TRBJ1-6, with 8 bases fitting TRBD1. Per the germline V gene, CDR1 is MNHNS and CDR2 is SASEGT. This CDR3 contains 14 residues. J was trimmed by 6 bases and V by 4 bases; bases with no gene match: 2. The CDR3 region has the DNA TGTGCCAGCAGTGTCGGACAGGGTAATTCACCCCTCCACTTT. Amino acid sequence: CASSVGQGNSPLHF.

The V call is TRBV11-3, the J call TRBJ1-4; TRBD1 agrees at 9 bases. V dropped 3 bases and J dropped 8; count of bases not matched to a gene: 7. This CDR3 is 15 amino acids long. In germline, CDR1 is SGHNT, CDR2 YENEEA. Written as DNA, the CDR3 is TGTGCCAGCAGCTTTTACGGGACAGGGCAGGAAAAACTGTTTTTT. Translation: CASSFYGTGQEKLFF.

The rearrangement uses TRBV27 and TRBJ2-1; 10 positions match TRBD1. The germline V gene encodes CDR1 MNHEY and CDR2 SMNVEV (reference sequence). V trimming: 6 bases; J trimming: 4 bases; junction bases outside the gene matches: 12. CDR3 length: 17 amino acids. CDR3 amino acids: CASRPTTGTGEYNEQFF. The CDR3 DNA is TGTGCCAGCAGACCGACCACCGGGACAGGGGAGTACAATGAGCAGTTCTTC.

This clone appeared a single time. Here the CDR3 DNA reads TGTGCCAGCAGTTTCAAACCGGGACAGCGACCGTACAATGAGCAGTTCTTC. Protein product: CASSFKPGQRPYNEQFF. This chain connects TRBV27 to TRBJ2-1, with 7 bases fitting TRBD1. J lost 4 bases, V lost 3 bases, and 12 bases had no gene match. This CDR3 contains 17 residues. Germline V gene sequence: CDR1 MNHEY, CDR2 SMNVEV (reference sequence).

Comments on this clone: At one boundary the junction diverges from the germline segment, which might be a read error. The V gene is TRBV4-3, the J gene TRBJ1-1; D perhaps matches TRBD1 (5 bases). Germline V gene lookup returns CDR1 LGHNA and CDR2 YSLEER. The CDR3 runs to 14 residues. CDR3 sequence reads: CAGSQVGEVTEAFF. As DNA, the CDR3 is TGCGCCGGCAGCCAAGTAGGGGAGGTAACTGAAGCTTTCTTT.

This clone appeared a few times. This chain joins TRBV11-3 and TRBJ2-6, with 7 bases lining up with TRBD1. Germline V gives CDR1 SGHNT, CDR2 YENEEA. V lost 5 bases to trimming and J lost 1 base; unmatched junction nucleotides: 2. This CDR3 is built from 15 residues. The chain's CDR3 is CASSPRGSGANVLTF. The CDR3 DNA is TGTGCCAGCAGCCCCAGGGGGTCTGGGGCCAACGTCCTGACTTTC. Based on the CDR3 plus reference TRBV11-3 and TRBJ2-6, the full variable domain is EAGVVQSPRYKIIEKKQPVAFWCNPISGHNTLYWYLQNLGQGPELLIRYENEEAVDDSQLPKDRFSAERLKGVDSTLKIQPAELGDSAVYLCASSPRGSGANVLTFGAGSRLTVL.

The chain couples TRBV10-3 to TRBJ1-2; maybe TRBD1 (6 bases). Trimming pared 8 bases from V and 3 bases from J, leaving 19 bases between. The CDR3 runs 15 residues. CDR1 is ENHRY, CDR2 SYGVKD, per germline. CDR3 amino acids: CAIRGGRAGDYGYTF. The CDR3 bases are TGTGCCATCCGGGGTGGGAGGGCAGGGGACTATGGCTACACCTTC.

Points on this clone: In the same sample, other DNA sequences code for this CDR3. CDR3 DNA sequence: TGCGCCAGCAGCCAAGATCGGAGCCAAGAGACCCAGTACTTC. It codes for CASSQDRSQETQYF. The chain uses TRBV4-1 and TRBJ2-5; D is uncertain. Trimming took off 0 bases at V and 1 base at J, with 6 bases between the two ends. In germline, CDR1 is MGHRA, CDR2 YSYEKL. This CDR3 comprises 14 residues.

The sample holds a few counts of this clone. The V gene is TRBV4-1, the J gene TRBJ2-7; TRBD2 might be the D (5 bases). This CDR3 has 15 amino acids. V lost 4 bases and J 0 bases, leaving 13 bases between the germline ends. The germline CDR1 and CDR2 sequences are MGHRA and YSYEKL. CDR3 bases: TGCGCCAGCAGCCCCCCCGGGATTACCTCCTACGAGCAGTACTTC. Translation: CASSPPGITSYEQYF.

As DNA, the CDR3 is TGCGCCAGCAGCTTGTTACTACAGGGGAAAGCCTACAATGAGCAGTTCTTC. Its translation: CASSLLLQGKAYNEQFF. The genes are TRBV5-1 and TRBJ2-1; 7 nucleotides line up with TRBD1. The CDR3 has 17 amino acids. Germline V gives CDR1 SGHRS, CDR2 YFSETQ. V was clipped by 1 base and J by 2 bases; unmatched bases: 9.

The CDR3 sequence is CSVGLRTGEETQYF. The CDR3 DNA reads as TGCAGCGTTGGCCTAAGGACAGGGGAAGAGACCCAGTACTTC. The gene calls are TRBV29-1 and TRBJ2-5; TRBD1 matches at 9 bases. This CDR3 contains 14 residues. The V and J ends lost 4 bases and 3 bases, in that order; junction bases with no gene match: 6. The germline gives CDR1 SQVTM, CDR2 ANQGSEA.

CDR3 sequence: CASSPPLAGYNEQFF. The CDR3 DNA follows: TGTGCCAGCAGTCCACCACTAGCGGGGTACAATGAGCAGTTCTTC. The chain joins TRBV27 to TRBJ2-1, with 10 bases matching TRBD2. Trimming cost V 5 bases and J 4 bases; bases outside gene matches: 5. CDR1 MNHEY and CDR2 SMNVEV come from the germline V gene (reference sequence). CDR3 length: 15 residues.

The gene calls are TRBV11-2 and TRBJ2-7; tentative D call: TRBD2 (5 bases). CDR3 length: 13 amino acids. Deletions cut 6 bases from V and 7 bases from J, with 16 bases between. CDR1 is SGHAT and CDR2 is FQNNGV in the germline V gene. This CDR3 reads CASSRGPGGEQYF. The CDR3 DNA reads as TGTGCCAGCAGTAGAGGTCCCGGAGGAGAGCAGTACTTC.

This sequence joins TRBV20-1 and TRBJ1-2; no clear D gene. Trimming took 3 bases from V and 6 from J, leaving 5 bases between them. CDR1 is DFQATT and CDR2 is SNEGSKA in the germline V gene (reference sequence). This CDR3 is 10 amino acids long. CDR3 region: CSASGDGYTF. The CDR3 nucleotides are TGCAGTGCTAGCGGAGATGGCTACACCTTC.

The V gene is TRBV11-2, the J gene TRBJ2-7; 7 nucleotides agree with TRBD2. There are 15 residues in the CDR3. The ends lost 4 bases at V and 0 bases at J; junction bases unmatched: 6. Germline CDR1 and CDR2: SGHAT and FQNNGV. DNA of the CDR3: TGTGCCAGCAGCTCATCGGGAGGACCCTCCTACGAGCAGTACTTC. Protein sequence: CASSSSGGPSYEQYF. Based on the CDR3 plus reference TRBV11-2 and TRBJ2-7, the full variable domain is EAGVAQSPRYKIIEKRQSVAFWCNPISGHATLYWYQQILGQGPKLLIQFQNNGVVDDSQLPKDRFSAERLKGVDSTLKIQPAKLEDSAVYLCASSSSGGPSYEQYFGPGTRLTVT.

The CDR3 DNA follows: TGTGCCAGTAGTCCCCCCTGGGGGGGGACCTATGGCTACACCTTC. It yields the protein CASSPPWGGTYGYTF. V and J are TRBV19 and TRBJ1-2, with D tentatively TRBD1 (5 bases). The CDR3 loop spans 15 amino acids. V lost 5 bases and J lost 4, with 17 bases in between. Per germline, CDR1 LNHDA and CDR2 SQIVND (reference sequence).

The chain couples TRBV5-1 to TRBJ2-7, with 7 bases aligning to TRBD1. The junction had 17 bases not matched to a gene; V was cut back by 0 bases and J by 2 bases. CDR1 SGHRS and CDR2 YFSETQ come from the germline V gene. This CDR3 region has 19 residues. The CDR3 loop is CASSLAGCMKTGPTYEQYF. The CDR3 DNA reads TGCGCCAGCAGCTTGGCGGGTTGCATGAAGACAGGGCCTACCTACGAGCAGTACTTC.

The chain is built from TRBV4-3 and TRBJ2-5; 8 bases fit TRBD2. The CDR3 extends over 17 amino acids. Germline CDR1 LGHNA, CDR2 YSLEER. Unmatched junction bases numbered 12, after V lost 1 base and J lost 5 bases. The DNA of the CDR3 is TGCGCCAGCAGCCAAGGGGGGGCAGCGGGAGTTGGTGAGACCCAGTACTTC. Translating gives CASSQGGAAGVGETQYF.

This chain connects TRBV2 to TRBJ1-2; tentatively, D is TRBD1 (5 bases). Trimming took off 8 bases at V and 6 bases at J, with 19 bases between the two ends. The CDR3 sequence is 14 residues long. Germline values: CDR1 SNHLY, CDR2 FYNNEI. CDR3 loop: CASPLQDSRDGYTF. Here the CDR3 DNA reads TGTGCCAGCCCCCTGCAAGACAGCCGCGATGGCTACACCTTC. The variable domain in full, completed from reference TRBV2 and TRBJ1-2, reads EPEVTQTPSHQVTQMGQEVILRCVPISNHLYFYWYRQILGQKVEFLVSFYNNEISEKSEIFDDQFSVERPDGSNFTLKIRSTKLEDSAMYFCASPLQDSRDGYTFGSGTRLTVV.

The chain couples TRBV15 to TRBJ2-3; TRBD2 agrees at 12 bases. The V gene's germline CDR1 is LNHNV and CDR2 YYDKDF (reference sequence). The CDR3 extends over 20 amino acids. Trimming removed 3 bases from V and 0 bases from J; junction bases left unmatched: 13. CDR3 nucleotide sequence: TGTGCCACCAGCAGGCCGGGACTAGCGGGCTGGACAGCTAGCACAGATACGCAGTATTTT. Protein product: CATSRPGLAGWTASTDTQYF.

The chain links TRBV7-3 to TRBJ2-1; 7 bases are a match to TRBD1. Germline CDR1 and CDR2: SGHTA and FQGTGA. The CDR3 loop spans 15 amino acids. V lost 5 bases and J lost 5; bases outside the gene matches: 9. As DNA, the CDR3 is TGTGCCAGCAGCAGCCGACAGGGCGTGCACAATGAGCAGTTCTTC. Amino acids: CASSSRQGVHNEQFF.

The chain has TRBV4-3 and TRBJ2-2, with 9 positions matching TRBD2. The germline CDR1 and CDR2 sequences are LGHNA and YSLEER. V was clipped by 0 bases and J by 0 bases; unmatched bases: 11. The CDR3 sequence is 20 residues long. CDR3 sequence reads: CASSQEGGFSGSANTGELFF. The CDR3 DNA follows: TGCGCCAGCAGCCAAGAGGGAGGGTTTAGCGGGAGCGCGAACACCGGGGAGCTGTTTTTT.

CDR3 loop: CSASSRTEAFF. The CDR3, as DNA: TGCAGTGCTAGCTCTCGCACTGAAGCTTTCTTT. V usage is TRBV20-1 and J usage is TRBJ1-1; no reliable D call. CDR1 and CDR2 from the germline V gene are DFQATT and SNEGSKA (reference sequence). V was pared by 3 bases and J by 4 bases, with 6 bases between. The CDR3 contains 11 residues.

The genes are TRBV27 and TRBJ2-2; tentatively, D is TRBD1 (6 bases). The length of the CDR3 is 15 residues. Trimming removed 7 bases from V and 7 bases from J, with 19 bases in between. CDR1 MNHEY and CDR2 SMNVEV come from the germline V gene (reference sequence). CDR3 bases: TGTGCCAGCAAACGACTCCCTCGGGGACACGGGGAGCTGTTTTTT. This encodes CASKRLPRGHGELFF.

The chain joins TRBV6-6 to TRBJ1-4; D remains ambiguous. V shed 0 bases and J shed 6 bases, with 5 bases lying between them. The CDR3 has 13 residues. The germline V gene has CDR1 MNHNY and CDR2 SVGAGI (reference sequence). DNA for the CDR3: TGTGCCAGCAGTTACTCCTGCGATGAAAAACTGTTTTTT. Amino acid sequence: CASSYSCDEKLFF.

The CDR3 spells CASSIDGENAKQYF. CDR3 coding DNA: TGTGCCAGTAGTATAGACGGGGAGAACGCCAAGCAGTACTTC. This chain links TRBV19 with TRBJ2-7; D might be TRBD2 (5 bases). This CDR3 spans 14 amino acids. Germline CDR1 reads LNHDA; CDR2 reads SQIVND (reference sequence). Trimming stripped 0 bases from V and 8 bases from J, with 14 bases between.

The CDR3, as DNA: TGTGCCAGCAGCCCCGGGACACCCAACCACGCAACTAATGAAAAACTGTTTTTT. Its translation: CASSPGTPNHATNEKLFF. This chain joins TRBV7-9 and TRBJ1-4, with D tentatively TRBD1 (6 bases). The CDR3 is 18 residues long. The germline V gene has CDR1 SEHNR and CDR2 FQNEAQ (reference sequence). The V end was cut by 5 bases, the J end by 0 bases, with 19 bases between.